The rows below give T cell receptor beta chains drawn from one sample of a study of Graves' ophthalmopathy and Graves' hyperthyroidism. One entry per CDR3 protein, called by TCRdb with MiXCR from the multiplex PCR reads. The table includes 600,000 to 700,000 distinct CDR3 sequences, under 50% detected once. Sequenced: peripheral blood. The source is an adult man with Graves' ophthalmopathy. CDR3s include the opening cysteine and the closing phenylalanine or tryptophan. A D gene is named only where the DNA matches it firmly. A clone size is listed for some rows: how often the clone was seen (once, few, many), or a class if it is expanded.

>TRBV5-6|-|-|TRBJ2-3
TGTGCCAGCAGCTTGAACCACGCAGATACGCAGTATTTT
CASSLNHADTQYF
>TRBV14|-|-|TRBJ2-7
TGTGCCAGCAGCCAAGGCCTCGACTACGAGCAGTACTTC
CASSQGLDYEQYF
>TRBV29-1|-|TRBD1|TRBJ1-2
TGCAGCGGCGACGGGACAGGGACCAACTATGGCTACACCTTC
CSGDGTGTNYGYTF
>TRBV7-2|many|-|TRBJ1-1
TGTGCCAGCAGTTTCAGGGGTTGGACTGAAGCTTTCTTT
CASSFRGWTEAFF
>TRBV24-1|-|TRBD1|TRBJ1-1
TGTGCCACCAGTGGAGGGGGCGACACTGAAGCTTTCTTT
CATSGGGDTEAFF
>TRBV5-1|many|-|TRBJ2-5
TGCGCCAGCAGCTCGGATGAGACCCAGTACTTC
CASSSDETQYF
>TRBV7-9|many|-|TRBJ2-7
TGTGCCAGCAGCTCAGGTCCGGGGACAAGTTACGAGCAGTACTTC
CASSSGPGTSYEQYF
>TRBV10-3|few|TRBD1|TRBJ2-2
TGTGCCATCAGTGCCCCGGGACAGGGGAACACCGGGGAGCTGTTTTTT
CAISAPGQGNTGELFF
>TRBV2|-|-|TRBJ2-3
TGTGCCACCAAAAGGGTGGAGACTACAGATACGCAGTATTTT
CATKRVETTDTQYF
>TRBV25-1|-|-|TRBJ1-2
TGTGCCAGCAGCGGCGAGACCTATGGCTACACCTTC
CASSGETYGYTF
>TRBV7-3|-|TRBD2|TRBJ2-3
TGTGCCAGCAGCTTAAGTTCTAGCGGGGGGGGATATACGCAGTATTTT
CASSLSSSGGGYTQYF
>TRBV4-1|-|-|TRBJ2-5
TGCGCCAGCAGCCAAGTTGTAATGGCCCAGTACTTC
CASSQVVMAQYF
>TRBV7-8|-|-|TRBJ2-7
TGTGCCAGCAGCTCTCAGGGGGGGCACTCCTACGAGCAGTACTTC
CASSSQGGHSYEQYF
>TRBV11-2|many|TRBD1|TRBJ1-2
TGTGCCAGCAGCAGACGGACAGGGAACTATGGCTACACCTTC
CASSRRTGNYGYTF
>TRBV20-1|-|-|TRBJ1-1
TGCAGTTTCGCACAGATGAACACTGAAGCTTTCTTT
CSFAQMNTEAFF
>TRBV29-1|-|-|TRBJ1-1
TGCAGCCAACGACGAGGGACTGAAGCTTTCTTT
CSQRRGTEAFF
>TRBV5-5|few|-|TRBJ2-7
TGTGCCAGCAGCCGGACATCCCAATCCTACGAGCAGTACTTC
CASSRTSQSYEQYF
>TRBV29-1|-|-|TRBJ1-1
TGCAGCGTTGAAGCCGGGGAAGCTACTGAAGCTTTCTTT
CSVEAGEATEAFF
>TRBV29-1|-|-|TRBJ1-3
TGCAGCGTTGCCCGGGACCGAAGAAACACCATATATTTT
CSVARDRRNTIYF
>TRBV7-9|many|TRBD1|TRBJ1-2
TGTGCCAGCAGCCAGAGCCCAGGGGGCGTAAGCTATGGCTACACCTTC
CASSQSPGGVSYGYTF
>TRBV29-1|many|-|TRBJ1-4
TGCAGCGCTTTGGACGCTAATGAAAAACTGTTTTTT
CSALDANEKLFF
>TRBV12-3/TRBV12-4|-|TRBD1|TRBJ1-2
TGTGCCAGCAGCCCCGCACAGGGGCCCTATGGCTACACCTTC
CASSPAQGPYGYTF
>TRBV15|many|-|TRBJ1-2
TGTGCCACCAGCAGGGAACGAAAACGGGGAGAGAACTATGGCTACACCTTC
CATSRERKRGENYGYTF
>TRBV7-2|-|-|TRBJ1-5
TGTGCCGGCAGCCCGAAAAGCGGACAGAACCAGCCCCAGCATTTT
CAGSPKSGQNQPQHF
>TRBV9|-|TRBD1|TRBJ2-3
TGTGCTAGCAGCCCTGGGGACAGGGGATTCAATCAGCCCCAGTATTTT
CASSPGDRGFNQPQYF
>TRBV19|many|TRBD2|TRBJ2-7
TGTGCCAGTGAGGGCGGGAGCTCCTACGAGCAGTACTTC
CASEGGSSYEQYF
>TRBV12-3/TRBV12-4|few|-|TRBJ2-7
TGTGCCAGCAGTTTAGTCGCTCTAGCCACCGAGCAGTACTTC
CASSLVALATEQYF
>TRBV7-8|few|TRBD2|TRBJ2-7
TGTGCCAGCAGCTCTCTCGGGACTAGCGGCTCCTACGAGCAGTACTTC
CASSSLGTSGSYEQYF
>TRBV12-3/TRBV12-4|-|TRBD1|TRBJ1-1
TGTGCCAGCAGCCAAGGTGGACAGGGGTTCGGCACTGAAGCTTTCTTT
CASSQGGQGFGTEAFF
>TRBV12-3/TRBV12-4|many|-|TRBJ1-5
TGTGCCAGCAGCCAAGGGGATCAGCCCCAGCATTTT
CASSQGDQPQHF
>TRBV7-9|once|-|TRBJ2-5
TGTGCCAGCAGTGGGCTCGGCAGCGCTTCAGAGACCCAGTACTTC
CASSGLGSASETQYF
>TRBV6-2/TRBV6-3|-|-|TRBJ2-7
TGTGCCAGACCCACCACTCCAGGGGTCCAGACCTACGAGCAGTACTTC
CARPTTPGVQTYEQYF
>TRBV2|many|-|TRBJ1-3
TGTGCCAGCAGAGATAAGGGACTCCTACCCTCTGGAAACACCATATATTTT
CASRDKGLLPSGNTIYF
>TRBV7-2|-|-|TRBJ2-3
TGTGCCAGCAGCTTAGTGGGGCAGGTGGCAGATACGCAGTATTTT
CASSLVGQVADTQYF
>TRBV29-1|-|-|TRBJ1-1
TGCAGCGTAGATGAGGGACCCCACACTGAAGCTTTCTTT
CSVDEGPHTEAFF
>TRBV7-3|-|-|TRBJ2-5
TGTGCCAGCAGCCCCGCCGGGTGGTTGAAGACCCAGTACTTC
CASSPAGWLKTQYF
>TRBV6-2/TRBV6-3|many|-|TRBJ2-5
TGTGCCAGCAGTTATTGGCAACAAGAGACCCAGTACTTC
CASSYWQQETQYF
>TRBV7-9|many|-|TRBJ2-5
TGTGCCAGCAGTTACCCGGAAGCGGCCCAAGAGACCCAGTACTTC
CASSYPEAAQETQYF
>TRBV10-3|once|TRBD1|TRBJ1-2
TGTGCCATCAGTGAGTGGGACAGGGGGCACGATGGCTACACCTTC
CAISEWDRGHDGYTF
>TRBV25-1|-|TRBD2|TRBJ2-5
TGTGCCAGCAGTGAGCGGGAGGGCTCGGAGACCCAGTACTTC
CASSEREGSETQYF
>TRBV19|-|TRBD1|TRBJ2-3
TGTGCCAGTAGCCCAGCCCTCGACAGGGAAGATACGCAGTATTTT
CASSPALDREDTQYF
>TRBV24-1|-|-|TRBJ1-5
TGTGCCACCAGTGACCCATCTACAGGGTTTGACAATCAGCCCCAGCATTTT
CATSDPSTGFDNQPQHF
>TRBV27|few|TRBD2|TRBJ2-7
TGTGCCAGCAGTTTATCAGCGGGAGGCCCCTACGAGCAGTACTTC
CASSLSAGGPYEQYF
>TRBV27|-|-|TRBJ2-7
TGTGCCAGCAGTTTATCGTTGGGTTCCGAGCAGTACTTC
CASSLSLGSEQYF
>TRBV7-9|-|-|TRBJ1-1
TGTGCCAGCAGTGTAAGGACGGCGGGTACTGAAGCTTTCTTT
CASSVRTAGTEAFF
>TRBV10-3|many|-|TRBJ2-7
TGTGCCACCCTTTGGGAGGGGGCGACCTACGAGCAGTACTTC
CATLWEGATYEQYF